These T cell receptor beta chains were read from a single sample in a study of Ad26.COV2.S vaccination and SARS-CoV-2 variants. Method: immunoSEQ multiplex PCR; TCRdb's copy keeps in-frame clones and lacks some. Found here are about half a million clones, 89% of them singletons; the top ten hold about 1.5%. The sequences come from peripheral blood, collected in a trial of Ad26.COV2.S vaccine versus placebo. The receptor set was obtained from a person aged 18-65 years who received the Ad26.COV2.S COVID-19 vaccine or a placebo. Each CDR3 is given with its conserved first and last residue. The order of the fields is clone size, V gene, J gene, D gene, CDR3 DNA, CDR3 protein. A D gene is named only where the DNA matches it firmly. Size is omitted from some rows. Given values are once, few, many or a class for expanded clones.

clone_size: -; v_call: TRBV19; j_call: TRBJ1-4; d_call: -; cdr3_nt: TGTGCCAGTAGCTCCCGGGGGGCCTACAGCGAAAAACTGTTTTTT; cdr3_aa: CASSSRGAYSEKLFF
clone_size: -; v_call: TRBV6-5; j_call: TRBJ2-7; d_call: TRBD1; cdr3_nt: TGTGCCGGGACAGATGACTACGAGCAGTACTTC; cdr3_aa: CAGTDDYEQYF
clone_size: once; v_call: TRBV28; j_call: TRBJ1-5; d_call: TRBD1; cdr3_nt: TGTGCCAGCAAGACAGGGGCCGGAACACTTAGCAATCAGCCCCAGCATTTT; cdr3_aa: CASKTGAGTLSNQPQHF
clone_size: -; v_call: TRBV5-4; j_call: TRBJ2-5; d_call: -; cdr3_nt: TGTGCCAGCAGCTCCAGGGGGGGCGGTGAGACCCAGTACTTC; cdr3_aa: CASSSRGGGETQYF
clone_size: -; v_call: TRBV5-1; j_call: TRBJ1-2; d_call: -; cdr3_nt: TGCGCCAGCAGCTTAGCGTTTGGGGCAGGGAATGGCTACACCTTC; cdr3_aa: CASSLAFGAGNGYTF
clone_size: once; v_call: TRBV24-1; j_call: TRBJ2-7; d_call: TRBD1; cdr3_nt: TGTGCCACCAGTGACGCGACAGGGAACCGTTCCTACGAGCAGTACTTC; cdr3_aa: CATSDATGNRSYEQYF
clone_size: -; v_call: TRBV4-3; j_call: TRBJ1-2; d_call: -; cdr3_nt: TGCGCCAGCAGCCAAGATGGGGGAACGGGGGCCTATGGCTACACCTTC; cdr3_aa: CASSQDGGTGAYGYTF
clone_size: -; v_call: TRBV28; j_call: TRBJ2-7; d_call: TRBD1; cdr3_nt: TGTGCCAGCAGTGCGGCGAACAGGGGCCACGAGCAGTACTTC; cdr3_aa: CASSAANRGHEQYF
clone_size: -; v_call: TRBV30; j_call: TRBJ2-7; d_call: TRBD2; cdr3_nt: TGTGCCTGGAAACGATTCCTAGCGGGATCCTACGAGCAGTACTTC; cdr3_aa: CAWKRFLAGSYEQYF
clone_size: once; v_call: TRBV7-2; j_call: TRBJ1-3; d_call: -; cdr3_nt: TGTGCCAGCAGCCTCGGTTCCGTCTCTGGAAACACCATATATTTT; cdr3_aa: CASSLGSVSGNTIYF
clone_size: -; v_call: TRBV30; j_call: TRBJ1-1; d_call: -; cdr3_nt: TGTGCCTGGAGTTTGTCTAGCGCTGAAGCTTTCTTT; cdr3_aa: CAWSLSSAEAFF
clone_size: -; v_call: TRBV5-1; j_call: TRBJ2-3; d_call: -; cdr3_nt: TGCGCCAGCAGCTCAGAGGCGGATACGCAGTATTTT; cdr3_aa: CASSSEADTQYF